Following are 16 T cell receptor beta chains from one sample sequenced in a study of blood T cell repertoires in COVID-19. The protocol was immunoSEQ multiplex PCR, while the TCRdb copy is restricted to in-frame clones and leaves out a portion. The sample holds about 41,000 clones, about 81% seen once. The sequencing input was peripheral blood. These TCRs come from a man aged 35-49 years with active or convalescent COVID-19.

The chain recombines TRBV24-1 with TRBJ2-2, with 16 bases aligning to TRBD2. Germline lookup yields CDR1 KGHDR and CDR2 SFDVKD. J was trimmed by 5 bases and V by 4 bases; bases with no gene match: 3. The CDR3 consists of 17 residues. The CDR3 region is CATSDWGLAGGTGELFF. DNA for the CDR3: TGTGCCACCAGTGACTGGGGACTAGCGGGAGGGACCGGGGAGCTGTTTTTT.

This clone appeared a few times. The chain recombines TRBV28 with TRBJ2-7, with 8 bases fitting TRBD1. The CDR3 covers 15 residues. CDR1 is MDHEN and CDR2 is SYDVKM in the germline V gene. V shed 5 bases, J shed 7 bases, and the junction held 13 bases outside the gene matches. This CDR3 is CASSPGQGGLLEQYF. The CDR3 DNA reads TGTGCCAGCAGTCCTGGACAGGGTGGCCTTTTGGAGCAGTACTTC.

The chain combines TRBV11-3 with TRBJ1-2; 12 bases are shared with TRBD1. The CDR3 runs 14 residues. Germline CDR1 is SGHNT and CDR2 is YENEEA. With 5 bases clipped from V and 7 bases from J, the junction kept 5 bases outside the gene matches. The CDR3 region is CASSPGQGAGGYTF. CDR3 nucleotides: TGTGCCAGCAGCCCGGGACAGGGGGCGGGTGGCTACACCTTC.

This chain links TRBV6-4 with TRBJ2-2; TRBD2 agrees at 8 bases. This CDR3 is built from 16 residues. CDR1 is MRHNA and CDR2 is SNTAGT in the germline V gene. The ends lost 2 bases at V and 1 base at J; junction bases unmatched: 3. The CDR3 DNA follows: TGTGCCAGCAGTGACCGGAGCGGGGGGAACACCGGGGAGCTGTTTTTT. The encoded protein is CASSDRSGGNTGELFF.

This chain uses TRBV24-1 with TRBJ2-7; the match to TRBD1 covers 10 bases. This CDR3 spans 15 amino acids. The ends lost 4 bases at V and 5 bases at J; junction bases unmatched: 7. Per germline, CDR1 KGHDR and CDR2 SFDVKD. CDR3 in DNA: TGTGCCACCAGTGACCCCGGGACAGGGGCCCACGAGCAGTACTTC. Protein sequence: CATSDPGTGAHEQYF.

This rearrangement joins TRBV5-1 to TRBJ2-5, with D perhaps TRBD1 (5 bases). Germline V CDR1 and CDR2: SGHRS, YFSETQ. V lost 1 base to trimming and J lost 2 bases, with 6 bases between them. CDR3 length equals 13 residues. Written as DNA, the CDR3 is TGCGCCAGCAGCTTGCAGGGACAAGAGACCCAGTACTTC. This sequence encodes CASSLQGQETQYF. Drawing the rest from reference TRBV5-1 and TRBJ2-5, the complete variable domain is KAGVTQTPRYLIKTRGQQVTLSCSPISGHRSVSWYQQTPGQGLQFLFEYFSETQRNKGNFPGRFSGRQFSNSRSEMNVSTLELGDSALYLCASSLQGQETQYFGPGTRLLVL.

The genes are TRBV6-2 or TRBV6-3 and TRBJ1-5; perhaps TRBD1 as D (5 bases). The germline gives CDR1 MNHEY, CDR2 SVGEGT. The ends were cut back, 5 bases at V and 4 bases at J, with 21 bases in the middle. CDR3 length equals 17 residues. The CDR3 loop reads CASSRTQGRQGNQPQHF. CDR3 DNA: TGTGCCAGCAGTCGTACCCAGGGTAGGCAGGGAAATCAGCCCCAGCATTTT.

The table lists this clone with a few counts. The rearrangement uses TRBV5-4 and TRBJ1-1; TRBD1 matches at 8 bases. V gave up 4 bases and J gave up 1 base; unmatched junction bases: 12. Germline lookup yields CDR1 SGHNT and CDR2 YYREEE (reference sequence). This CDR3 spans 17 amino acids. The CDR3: CASSPGQGERKNTEAFF. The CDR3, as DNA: TGTGCCAGCAGCCCCGGACAGGGAGAGAGGAAGAACACTGAAGCTTTCTTT.

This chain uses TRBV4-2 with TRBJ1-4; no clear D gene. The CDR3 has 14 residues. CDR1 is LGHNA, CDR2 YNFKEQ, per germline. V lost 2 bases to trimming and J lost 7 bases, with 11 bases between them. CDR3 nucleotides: TGTGCCAGCAGCCAATTGGTATCGAGTGAAAAACTGTTTTTT. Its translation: CASSQLVSSEKLFF.

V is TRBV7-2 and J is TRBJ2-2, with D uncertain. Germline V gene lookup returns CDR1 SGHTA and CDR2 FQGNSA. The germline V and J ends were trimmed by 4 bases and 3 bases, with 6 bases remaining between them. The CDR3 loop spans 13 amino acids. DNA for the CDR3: TGTGCCAGCAGCTACCGGGACACCGGGGAGCTGTTTTTT. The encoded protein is CASSYRDTGELFF.

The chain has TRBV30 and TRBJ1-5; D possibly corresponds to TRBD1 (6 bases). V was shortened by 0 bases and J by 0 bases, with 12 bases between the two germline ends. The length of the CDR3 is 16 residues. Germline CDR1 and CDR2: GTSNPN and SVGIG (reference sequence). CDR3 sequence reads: CAWSVWSGDSNQPQHF. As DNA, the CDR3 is TGTGCCTGGAGTGTATGGTCAGGGGATAGCAATCAGCCCCAGCATTTT.

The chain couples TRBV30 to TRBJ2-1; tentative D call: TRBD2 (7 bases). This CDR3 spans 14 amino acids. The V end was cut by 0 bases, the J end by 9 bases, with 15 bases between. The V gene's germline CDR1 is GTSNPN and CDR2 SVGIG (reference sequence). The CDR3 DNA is TGTGCCTGGAGTGTAAGGTTAGGGGGGGGTGAGCAGTTCTTC. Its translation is CAWSVRLGGGEQFF.

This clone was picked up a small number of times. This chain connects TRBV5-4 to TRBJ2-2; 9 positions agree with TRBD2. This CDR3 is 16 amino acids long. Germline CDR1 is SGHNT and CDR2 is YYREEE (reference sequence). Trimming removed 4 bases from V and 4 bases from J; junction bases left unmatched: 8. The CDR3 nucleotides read TGTGCCAGCAGCCATGTAGCGGGAGCCTTCACCGGGGAGCTGTTTTTT. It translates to CASSHVAGAFTGELFF.

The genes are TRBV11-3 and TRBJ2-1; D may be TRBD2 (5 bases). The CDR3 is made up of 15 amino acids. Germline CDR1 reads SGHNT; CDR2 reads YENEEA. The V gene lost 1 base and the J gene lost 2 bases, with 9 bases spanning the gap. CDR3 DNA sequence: TGTGCCAGCAGCTTAGGGACTCCTACCTACAATGAGCAGTTCTTC. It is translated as CASSLGTPTYNEQFF. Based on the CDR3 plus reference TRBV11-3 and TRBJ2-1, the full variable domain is EAGVVQSPRYKIIEKKQPVAFWCNPISGHNTLYWYLQNLGQGPELLIRYENEEAVDDSQLPKDRFSAERLKGVDSTLKIQPAELGDSAVYLCASSLGTPTYNEQFFGPGTRLTVL.

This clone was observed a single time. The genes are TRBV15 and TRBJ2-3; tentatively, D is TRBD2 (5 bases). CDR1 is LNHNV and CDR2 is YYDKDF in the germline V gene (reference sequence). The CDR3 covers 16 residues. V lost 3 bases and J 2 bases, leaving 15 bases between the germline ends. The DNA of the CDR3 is TGTGCCACCAGCAGGACCATCGGGGTCGACACAGATACGCAGTATTTT. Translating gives CATSRTIGVDTDTQYF.

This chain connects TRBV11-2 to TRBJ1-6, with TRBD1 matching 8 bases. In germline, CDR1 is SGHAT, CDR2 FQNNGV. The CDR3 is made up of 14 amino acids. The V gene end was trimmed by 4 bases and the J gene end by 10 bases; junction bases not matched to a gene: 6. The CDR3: CASSSRQGWSPLHF. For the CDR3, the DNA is TGTGCCAGCAGCTCAAGACAGGGGTGGTCACCCCTCCACTTT.